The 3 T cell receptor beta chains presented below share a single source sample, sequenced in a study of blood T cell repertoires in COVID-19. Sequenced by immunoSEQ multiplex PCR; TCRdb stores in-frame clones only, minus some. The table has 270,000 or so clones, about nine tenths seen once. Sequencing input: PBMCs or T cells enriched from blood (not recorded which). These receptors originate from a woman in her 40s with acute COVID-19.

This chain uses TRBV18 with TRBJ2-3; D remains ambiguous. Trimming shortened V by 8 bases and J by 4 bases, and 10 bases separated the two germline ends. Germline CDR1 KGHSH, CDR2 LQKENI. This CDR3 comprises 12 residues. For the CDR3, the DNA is TGTGCCAGCCAAAACAGTGCAGATACGCAGTATTTT. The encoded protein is CASQNSADTQYF. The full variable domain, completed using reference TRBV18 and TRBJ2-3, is NAGVMQNPRHLVRRRGQEARLRCSPMKGHSHVYWYRQLPEEGLKFMVYLQKENIIDESGMPKERFSAEFPKEGPSILRIQQVVRGDSAAYFCASQNSADTQYFGPGTRLTVL.

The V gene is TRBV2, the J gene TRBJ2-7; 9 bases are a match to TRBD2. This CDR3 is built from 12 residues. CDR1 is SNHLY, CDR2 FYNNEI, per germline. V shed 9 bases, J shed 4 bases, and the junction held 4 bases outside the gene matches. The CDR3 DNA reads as TGTGCCAGTGGACTAGCGAGGTACGAGCAGTACTTC. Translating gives CASGLARYEQYF.

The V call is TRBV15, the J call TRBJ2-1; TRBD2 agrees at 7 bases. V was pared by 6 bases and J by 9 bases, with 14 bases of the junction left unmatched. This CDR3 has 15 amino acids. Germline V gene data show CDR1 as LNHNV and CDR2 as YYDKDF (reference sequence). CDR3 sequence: CATRRPAGFISEQFF. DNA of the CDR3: TGTGCCACCAGACGTCCAGCGGGATTTATTTCTGAGCAGTTCTTC. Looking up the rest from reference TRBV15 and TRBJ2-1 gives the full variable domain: DAMVIQNPRYQVTQFGKPVTLSCSQTLNHNVMYWYQQKSSQAPKLLFHYYDKDFNNEADTPDNFQSRRPNTSFCFLDIRSPGLGDTAMYLCATRRPAGFISEQFFGPGTRLTVL.